Shown below are 18 T cell receptor beta chains from a single sample sequenced in a study of human T cells and chemical hapten exposure. The time point: patch test 2, 6 weeks after DPC sensitization. Documented treatment: therapeutic diphenylcyclopropenone sensitization with weekly scalp DPC. TCRdb reanalysed the RACE reads using MiXCR and keeps one entry per CDR3 protein. The sample holds 120,000 to 150,000 distinct CDR3 sequences, about an eighth seen once. The sequenced sample was whole blood, obtained in connection with sensitization to the hapten diphenylcyclopropenone (DPC). The source of these receptors is a woman aged 45-60 years with alopecia areata. Some clones in this sample may be carry-over from other donors' samples.

The rearrangement links TRBV3-1 to TRBJ2-1; 10 nucleotides align to TRBD1. This CDR3 is 20 amino acids long. The V gene's germline CDR1 is LGHDT and CDR2 YNNKEL (reference sequence). The V gene end was trimmed by 1 base and the J gene end by 0 bases; junction bases not matched to a gene: 12. CDR3 sequence (DNA): TGTGCCAGCAGCCAAGTTCCGGGACAGGGGACTTTAAGCTCCTACAATGAGCAGTTCTTC. This translates into CASSQVPGQGTLSSYNEQFF.

This clonotype showed up many times. This chain uses TRBV7-8 with TRBJ1-5, with a possible D match to TRBD1 (6 bases). Germline V CDR1 and CDR2: SGHVS, FQNEAQ. Trimming cost V 1 base and J 6 bases, with 10 bases left between them. The CDR3 extends over 14 amino acids. The CDR3, as DNA: TGTGCCAGCAGCTTAGGTCGGGGGGCTCAGCCCCAGCATTTT. It translates to CASSLGRGAQPQHF.

This clonotype was counted many times. DNA of the CDR3: TGTGCCAGCAGCTTAATCAATGAGCAGTTCTTC. It yields the protein CASSLINEQFF. The chain couples TRBV7-9 to TRBJ2-1; D gene uncertain. The V gene lost 2 bases and the J gene lost 6 bases, with 2 bases spanning the gap. CDR1 and CDR2 from the germline V gene are SEHNR and FQNEAQ (reference sequence). This CDR3 comprises 11 residues.

This chain links TRBV29-1 with TRBJ1-2, with D perhaps matching TRBD1 (6 bases). CDR3 size: 14 residues. Germline V gives CDR1 SQVTM, CDR2 ANQGSEA. With 2 bases removed from V and 1 base from J, the gap between germline ends came to 11 bases. CDR3 sequence (DNA): TGCAGCGTTGAACGGGACAACATTAACTATGGCTACACCTTC. It translates to CSVERDNINYGYTF. Combining the CDR3 with reference TRBV29-1 and TRBJ1-2 gives the whole variable domain SAVISQKPSRDICQRGTSLTIQCQVDSQVTMMFWYRQQPGQSLTLIATANQGSEATYESGFVIDKFPISRPNLTFSTLTVSNMSPEDSSIYLCSVERDNINYGYTFGSGTRLTVV.

V usage is TRBV14 and J usage is TRBJ2-3, with 13 bases aligning to TRBD2. Looked up from germline, CDR1 is SGHDN and CDR2 is FVKESK. V was clipped by 4 bases and J by 2 bases; unmatched bases: 9. There are 18 residues in the CDR3. CDR3 nucleotides: TGTGCCAGCAGCCCATCCACACTAGCGGGAGGGGTCACAGATACGCAGTATTTT. Protein product: CASSPSTLAGGVTDTQYF.

This clonotype was recorded at least ten times. CDR3 sequence (DNA): TGTGCCAGCAGCTTGGGACTCGAGCGGGAGACCCAGTACTTC. It is translated as CASSLGLERETQYF. The V gene is TRBV5-4, the J gene TRBJ2-5; D might be TRBD2 (5 bases). The V gene's germline CDR1 is SGHNT and CDR2 YYREEE (reference sequence). The V end was cut by 0 bases, the J end by 5 bases, with 11 bases between. The CDR3 covers 14 residues.

V usage is TRBV3-1 and J usage is TRBJ2-3; 9 bases fit TRBD2. Germline assignment: CDR1 LGHDT and CDR2 YNNKEL (reference sequence). J was trimmed by 8 bases and V by 1 base; bases with no gene match: 10. The CDR3 length is 16 residues. In nucleotides, the CDR3 is TGTGCCAGCAGCCAAGGCGTGGCGGGAGGGCCCGGTACGCAGTATTTT. Encoded protein: CASSQGVAGGPGTQYF.

This clonotype has a handful of counts. The chain has TRBV7-2 and TRBJ2-2; D is uncertain. CDR3 size: 16 residues. V was shortened by 1 base and J by 0 bases, with 9 bases between the two germline ends. Germline CDR1 reads SGHTA; CDR2 reads FQGNSA. CDR3 nucleotide sequence: TGTGCCAGCAGCTTAGGAGGCCAGGCGAACACCGGGGAGCTGTTTTTT. It codes for CASSLGGQANTGELFF.

In its sample, this clonotype was seen many times. The V and J genes are TRBV29-1 and TRBJ2-1, with 7 nucleotides matching TRBD2. Germline V gene data show CDR1 as SQVTM and CDR2 as ANQGSEA. J lost 5 bases, V lost 6 bases, and 4 bases had no gene match. This CDR3 comprises 12 residues. CDR3 in amino acids: CSVTGTNNEQFF. In DNA form, the CDR3 reads TGCAGCGTCACCGGGACTAACAATGAGCAGTTCTTC.

The chain uses TRBV19 and TRBJ2-1; 8 bases map to TRBD1. V lost 0 bases and J lost 6; bases outside the gene matches: 4. CDR3 length equals 15 residues. The germline gives CDR1 LNHDA, CDR2 SQIVND (reference sequence). The CDR3 nucleotides read TGTGCCAGTAGTATAGATCACAGGGGGTCCAATGAGCAGTTCTTC. Translated: CASSIDHRGSNEQFF.

In this sample, this clonotype turned up once. The chain uses TRBV29-1 and TRBJ2-1; D is perhaps TRBD1 or TRBD2 (5 bases each). This CDR3 has 13 residues. V shed 7 bases and J shed 3 bases, with 13 bases lying between them. Germline lookup yields CDR1 SQVTM and CDR2 ANQGSEA. The CDR3 region is CSGGTFSYNEQFF. The CDR3 bases are TGCAGCGGAGGGACCTTTAGCTACAATGAGCAGTTCTTC.

The chain recombines TRBV20-1 with TRBJ2-1; the D gene is possibly TRBD2 (5 bases). The CDR3 covers 11 residues. Trimming removed 4 bases at V and 7 bases at J, with 8 bases between. The germline V gene encodes CDR1 DFQATT and CDR2 SNEGSKA (reference sequence). The CDR3 DNA is TGCAGTGCTACTCCGGGGAATGAGCAGTTCTTC. It specifies CSATPGNEQFF.

The V and J genes are TRBV25-1 and TRBJ1-5; D remains ambiguous. Germline V CDR1 and CDR2: MGHDK, SYGVNS. V was clipped by 2 bases and J by 2 bases, with 13 bases between them. The CDR3 covers 16 residues. CDR3 loop: CASSEEKGSGNQPQHF. CDR3 coding DNA: TGTGCCAGCAGTGAAGAGAAGGGTTCGGGCAATCAGCCCCAGCATTTT. Full variable domain (missing parts from reference TRBV25-1 and TRBJ1-5): EADIYQTPRYLVIGTGKKITLECSQTMGHDKMYWYQQDPGMELHLIHYSYGVNSTEKGDLSSESTVSRIRTEHFPLTLESARPSHTSQYLCASSEEKGSGNQPQHFGDGTRLSIL.

This clonotype turned up a few times. This rearrangement joins TRBV18 to TRBJ2-1, with D uncertain. Germline CDR1 reads KGHSH; CDR2 reads LQKENI. V gave up 1 base and J gave up 6 bases, with 10 bases separating them. CDR3 length: 14 amino acids. For the CDR3, the DNA is TGTGCCAGCTCACCACAGCCTCCTCTCAATGAGCAGTTCTTC. Its translation is CASSPQPPLNEQFF.

The sample holds a few counts of this clonotype. V gene TRBV5-6 combines with J gene TRBJ1-2, with no clear D. This CDR3 spans 15 amino acids. Germline V gene data show CDR1 as SGHDT and CDR2 as YYEEEE. Trimming took off 0 bases at V and 6 bases at J, with 15 bases between the two ends. The CDR3 sequence: CASSLGGLLPDGYTF. Written as DNA, the CDR3 is TGTGCCAGCAGCTTGGGCGGACTCCTACCCGATGGCTACACCTTC.

This clonotype was seen a few times. The chain recombines TRBV5-1 with TRBJ2-2; D not resolved. Germline-derived CDR1 and CDR2 are SGHRS and YFSETQ. CDR3 length equals 15 residues. V lost 6 bases to trimming and J lost 5 bases, with 17 bases between them. The CDR3 reads CASTPRTEPTGELFF. The DNA for the CDR3 is TGCGCCAGCACCCCACGGACCGAACCTACCGGGGAGCTGTTTTTT. Drawing the rest from reference TRBV5-1 and TRBJ2-2, the complete variable domain is KAGVTQTPRYLIKTRGQQVTLSCSPISGHRSVSWYQQTPGQGLQFLFEYFSETQRNKGNFPGRFSGRQFSNSRSEMNVSTLELGDSALYLCASTPRTEPTGELFFGEGSRLTVL.

This clonotype was detected a few times. The rearrangement links TRBV6-2 or TRBV6-3 to TRBJ1-1; D perhaps matches TRBD1 (6 bases). Germline V gene data show CDR1 as MNHEY and CDR2 as SVGEGT. This CDR3 region has 14 residues. Deletions cut 7 bases from V and 10 bases from J, with 22 bases between. The CDR3 DNA follows: TGTGCCAGCACCTCCACAGGGCGTTATACAGGAGCTTTCTTT. This sequence encodes CASTSTGRYTGAFF.

This chain uses TRBV20-1 with TRBJ2-1; D gene unclear. The CDR3 covers 14 residues. V was cut by 3 bases and J by 2 bases, with 11 bases left in between. Germline CDR1 DFQATT, CDR2 SNEGSKA (reference sequence). CDR3 region: CSASLGAAYNEQFF. For the CDR3, the DNA is TGCAGTGCTAGTTTGGGTGCGGCCTACAATGAGCAGTTCTTC.